The 17 T cell receptor beta chains listed next were all sequenced from one sample in a study of T-cell reconstitution after alpha-beta-depleted transplantation in children. Unique molecular identifiers were incorporated when the TCRbeta library was constructed. Using its own MiXCR run on the PCR reads, TCRdb lists one record per CDR3 protein. The data show approximately 510,000 distinct CDR3 sequences, with around 17% seen just once and around 3.3% held by the top ten. The source was PBMCs from the stem cell graft donor, collected from the stem cell graft. The receptor set was obtained from a human donor who donated a stem cell graft to a child with acute lymphoblastic leukemia.

This clonotype was counted only a few times. The chain couples TRBV27 to TRBJ2-7; D may be TRBD1 (5 bases). V lost 3 bases and J lost 5, with 11 bases in between. In germline, CDR1 is MNHEY, CDR2 SMNVEV (reference sequence). This CDR3 contains 13 residues. CDR3 coding DNA: TGTGCCAGCAGTTTGGGCAGGGTCCACGAGCAGTACTTC. Protein sequence: CASSLGRVHEQYF.

This clonotype was counted a few times. This sequence joins TRBV20-1 and TRBJ2-5, with D maybe TRBD2 (5 bases). The V gene's germline CDR1 is DFQATT and CDR2 SNEGSKA (reference sequence). Trimming took 4 bases from V and 10 from J, leaving 22 bases between them. The length of the CDR3 is 14 residues. The CDR3 protein is CSATTPRGERVQYF. CDR3 nucleotide sequence: TGCAGTGCTACTACCCCCCGGGGTGAACGGGTCCAGTACTTC.

The chain combines TRBV6-1 with TRBJ2-1; 10 bases match TRBD1. CDR3 length equals 14 residues. The germline V gene encodes CDR1 MNHNS and CDR2 SASEGT. The V gene end was trimmed by 6 bases and the J gene end by 7 bases; junction bases not matched to a gene: 6. The DNA for the CDR3 is TGTGCCAGCAGACGACAGGGGGCGGGAAATGAGCAGTTCTTC. Translation gives CASRRQGAGNEQFF.

This clonotype was counted only a few times. The chain joins TRBV6-5 to TRBJ2-7; no reliable D call. V was pared by 6 bases and J by 4 bases, with 16 bases between. The CDR3 is 14 residues long. The germline V gene encodes CDR1 MNHEY and CDR2 SVGAGI. The CDR3 DNA is TGTGCCAGCAGCCCCGGGTGGGGTCTGTACGAGCAGTACTTC. It translates to CASSPGWGLYEQYF.

V gene TRBV24-1 combines with J gene TRBJ2-1, with 10 nucleotides matching TRBD2. The CDR3 runs 16 residues. Germline CDR1 reads KGHDR; CDR2 reads SFDVKD. Unmatched junction bases numbered 4, after V lost 4 bases and J lost 2 bases. CDR3 residues: CATSDSLAGAYNEQFF. CDR3 in DNA: TGTGCCACCAGTGACTCTCTAGCGGGAGCCTACAATGAGCAGTTCTTC.

In its sample, this clonotype was seen many times. The CDR3 DNA follows: TGTGCCAGCAGCGCCGGCGGGGGAACTGAAGCTTTCTTT. It specifies CASSAGGGTEAFF. V and J are TRBV9 and TRBJ1-1, with a tentative D call TRBD1 (5 bases). Germline assignment: CDR1 SGDLS and CDR2 YYNGEE. The ends were cut back, 3 bases at V and 5 bases at J, with 11 bases in the middle. There are 13 residues in the CDR3.

The CDR3 DNA follows: TGTGCCAGCAGCTTATACACGCTGAGCTCCTACAATGAGCAGTTCTTC. Its translation is CASSLYTLSSYNEQFF. The gene calls are TRBV14 and TRBJ2-1; D not certain. Per the germline V gene, CDR1 is SGHDN and CDR2 is FVKESK. This CDR3 is 16 amino acids long. Trimming took off 5 bases at V and 0 bases at J, with 14 bases between the two ends.

The chain recombines TRBV7-2 with TRBJ1-5, with D perhaps TRBD1 (6 bases). CDR1 is SGHTA and CDR2 is FQGNSA in the germline V gene. The CDR3 is made up of 15 amino acids. The V and J ends lost 6 bases and 0 bases respectively, with 12 bases between them. CDR3: CASRQQGNSNQPQHF. The DNA for the CDR3 is TGTGCCAGCAGACAACAGGGAAATAGCAATCAGCCCCAGCATTTT.

The J gene is TRBJ1-2, the V gene TRBV5-8; D is perhaps TRBD1 (6 bases). V lost 7 bases and J 1 base, leaving 14 bases between the germline ends. CDR1 and CDR2 (germline): SGHTS, YDEGEE. The CDR3 is 14 residues long. The chain's CDR3 is CASEEGGVNYGYTF. The CDR3 DNA reads as TGTGCCAGCGAGGAGGGGGGGGTTAACTATGGCTACACCTTC.

The chain carries TRBV15 and TRBJ1-2, with a tentative D call TRBD1 (6 bases). The CDR3 is 17 residues long. Trimming shortened V by 0 bases and J by 2 bases, and 16 bases separated the two germline ends. Germline V gene data show CDR1 as LNHNV and CDR2 as YYDKDF (reference sequence). CDR3 nucleotides: TGTGCCACCAGCAGAGATAGGGGGTCCGTGGGCAACTATGGCTACACCTTC. Amino acids: CATSRDRGSVGNYGYTF. Looking up the rest from reference TRBV15 and TRBJ1-2 gives the full variable domain: DAMVIQNPRYQVTQFGKPVTLSCSQTLNHNVMYWYQQKSSQAPKLLFHYYDKDFNNEADTPDNFQSRRPNTSFCFLDIRSPGLGDTAMYLCATSRDRGSVGNYGYTFGSGTRLTVV.

This clonotype was found once. The chain is built from TRBV6-5 and TRBJ2-7; TRBD2 agrees at 7 bases. The junction had 12 bases not matched to a gene; V was cut back by 0 bases and J by 1 base. CDR1 is MNHEY and CDR2 is SVGAGI in the germline V gene. The CDR3 spans 18 residues. The CDR3 DNA reads as TGTGCCAGCAGTTACTCCCTCCAGGTAGCGGGCCTTTCCTACGAGCAGTACTTC. Translation gives CASSYSLQVAGLSYEQYF.

The DNA of the CDR3 is TGCAGTGCTTTTCTTTGGACCCTAAGCGGGTACGAGCAGTACTTC. Translated, it gives CSAFLWTLSGYEQYF. The chain recombines TRBV20-1 with TRBJ2-7; possible D gene TRBD2, 6 bases. Germline assignment: CDR1 DFQATT and CDR2 SNEGSKA (reference sequence). This CDR3 comprises 15 residues. With 5 bases removed from V and 4 bases from J, the gap between germline ends came to 21 bases.

This clonotype turned up a few times. CDR3 nucleotides: TGCGCCAGCAGCTTGGACGGGACTGGAAACACCATATATTTT. It encodes CASSLDGTGNTIYF. The chain recombines TRBV5-1 with TRBJ1-3; no reliable D call. V was trimmed by 0 bases and J by 2 bases, leaving 6 bases between them. Germline V gene data show CDR1 as SGHRS and CDR2 as YFSETQ. This CDR3 contains 14 residues.

The chain employs TRBV5-1 and TRBJ1-4; no clear D gene. Germline CDR1 reads SGHRS; CDR2 reads YFSETQ. This CDR3 comprises 14 residues. V shed 1 base and J shed 5 bases, with 9 bases lying between them. In DNA form, the CDR3 reads TGCGCCAGCAGCTTGAGCCAGATGAATGAAAAACTGTTTTTT. This translates into CASSLSQMNEKLFF.

The sample holds a few counts of this clonotype. J is TRBJ1-1 and V is TRBV5-1; D unclear. CDR1 SGHRS and CDR2 YFSETQ come from the germline V gene. This CDR3 contains 16 residues. V was shortened by 0 bases and J by 2 bases, with 14 bases between the two germline ends. Written as DNA, the CDR3 is TGCGCCAGCAGCTTGGAATACGCAGGCGGAAACACTGAAGCTTTCTTT. Amino acid sequence: CASSLEYAGGNTEAFF.

This clonotype was found a few times. The chain combines TRBV9 with TRBJ2-7, with D perhaps TRBD2 (6 bases). The V end lost 0 bases, the J end lost 2 bases, and 12 bases lay between the germline ends. This CDR3 is 15 amino acids long. Germline CDR1 reads SGDLS; CDR2 reads YYNGEE. This chain's CDR3 is CASSVGPGLAYEQYF. In nucleotides, the CDR3 is TGTGCCAGCAGCGTAGGTCCGGGACTGGCCTACGAGCAGTACTTC.

The J gene is TRBJ2-7, the V gene TRBV10-3, with D possibly TRBD1 on 6 matching bases. The CDR3 length is 15 residues. Trimming left V 4 bases short and J 7 bases short, with 20 bases between. The germline gives CDR1 ENHRY, CDR2 SYGVKD. The CDR3 DNA sequence: TGTGCCATCAGTGGGGGCGCAGGGGCCTCTCGTGAGCAGTACTTC. Encoded protein: CAISGGAGASREQYF.